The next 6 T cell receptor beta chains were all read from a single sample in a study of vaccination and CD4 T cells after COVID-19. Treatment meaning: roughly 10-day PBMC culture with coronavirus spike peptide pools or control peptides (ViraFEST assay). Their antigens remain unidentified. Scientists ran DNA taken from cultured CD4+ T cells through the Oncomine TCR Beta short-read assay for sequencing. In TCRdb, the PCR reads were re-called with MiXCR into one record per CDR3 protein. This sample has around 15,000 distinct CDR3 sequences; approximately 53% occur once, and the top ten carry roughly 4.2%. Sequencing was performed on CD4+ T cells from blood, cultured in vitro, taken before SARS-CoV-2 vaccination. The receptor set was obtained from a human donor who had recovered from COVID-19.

CDR3 sequence reads: CASSPLRTVYPRGGYTF. Here the CDR3 DNA reads TGTGCCAGCAGCCCCCTCCGGACCGTCTACCCAAGGGGGGGCTACACCTTC. This chain links TRBV11-2 with TRBJ1-2; possibly TRBD1 for D (6 bases). Germline CDR1 is SGHAT and CDR2 is FQNNGV. This CDR3 spans 17 amino acids. Deletions cut 5 bases from V and 8 bases from J, with 27 bases between. Using reference TRBV11-2 and TRBJ1-2 for the parts outside the CDR3, the full variable domain is EAGVAQSPRYKIIEKRQSVAFWCNPISGHATLYWYQQILGQGPKLLIQFQNNGVVDDSQLPKDRFSAERLKGVDSTLKIQPAKLEDSAVYLCASSPLRTVYPRGGYTFGSGTRLTVV.

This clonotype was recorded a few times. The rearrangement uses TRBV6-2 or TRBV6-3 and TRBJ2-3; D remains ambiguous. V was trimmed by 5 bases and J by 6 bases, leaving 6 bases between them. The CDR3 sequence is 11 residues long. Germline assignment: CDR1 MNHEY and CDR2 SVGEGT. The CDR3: CASSQSDTQYF. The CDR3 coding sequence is TGTGCCAGCAGTCAATCGGATACGCAGTATTTT.

CDR3 in DNA: TGTGCCAGCAGCTTAGCGGGGTGGGACGGAAACACTGAAGCTTTCTTT. This gives the protein CASSLAGWDGNTEAFF. This chain connects TRBV7-9 to TRBJ1-1, with D possibly matching TRBD1 (5 bases). Germline-derived CDR1 and CDR2 are SEHNR and FQNEAQ (reference sequence). V lost 0 bases to trimming and J lost 2 bases, with 13 bases between them. This CDR3 spans 16 amino acids. Looking up the rest from reference TRBV7-9 and TRBJ1-1 gives the full variable domain: DTGVSQNPRHKITKRGQNVTFRCDPISEHNRLYWYRQTLGQGPEFLTYFQNEAQLEKSRLLSDRFSAERPKGSFSTLEIQRTEQGDSAMYLCASSLAGWDGNTEAFFGQGTRLTVV.

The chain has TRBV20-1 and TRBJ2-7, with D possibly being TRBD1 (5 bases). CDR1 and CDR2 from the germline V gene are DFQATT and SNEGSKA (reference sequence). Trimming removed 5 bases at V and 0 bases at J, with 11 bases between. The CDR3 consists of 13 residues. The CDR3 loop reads CSALSQGSYEQYF. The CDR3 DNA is TGCAGTGCTCTTAGCCAGGGCTCCTACGAGCAGTACTTC.

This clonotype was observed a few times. The CDR3 sequence: CSAGAHQETQYF. The CDR3 DNA reads as TGCAGTGCAGGGGCGCACCAAGAGACCCAGTACTTC. J is TRBJ2-5 and V is TRBV20-1, with TRBD1 as a possible D gene (5 bases). The CDR3 length is 12 residues. The germline V gene encodes CDR1 DFQATT and CDR2 SNEGSKA (reference sequence). V lost 6 bases and J lost 0, with 8 bases in between.

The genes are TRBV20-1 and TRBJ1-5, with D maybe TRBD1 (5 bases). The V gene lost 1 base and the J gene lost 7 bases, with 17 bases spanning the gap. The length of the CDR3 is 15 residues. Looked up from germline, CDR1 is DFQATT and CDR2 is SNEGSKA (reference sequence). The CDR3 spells CSARVGQGGRQPQHF. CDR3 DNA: TGCAGTGCTAGAGTGGGCCAGGGTGGGAGGCAGCCCCAGCATTTT.